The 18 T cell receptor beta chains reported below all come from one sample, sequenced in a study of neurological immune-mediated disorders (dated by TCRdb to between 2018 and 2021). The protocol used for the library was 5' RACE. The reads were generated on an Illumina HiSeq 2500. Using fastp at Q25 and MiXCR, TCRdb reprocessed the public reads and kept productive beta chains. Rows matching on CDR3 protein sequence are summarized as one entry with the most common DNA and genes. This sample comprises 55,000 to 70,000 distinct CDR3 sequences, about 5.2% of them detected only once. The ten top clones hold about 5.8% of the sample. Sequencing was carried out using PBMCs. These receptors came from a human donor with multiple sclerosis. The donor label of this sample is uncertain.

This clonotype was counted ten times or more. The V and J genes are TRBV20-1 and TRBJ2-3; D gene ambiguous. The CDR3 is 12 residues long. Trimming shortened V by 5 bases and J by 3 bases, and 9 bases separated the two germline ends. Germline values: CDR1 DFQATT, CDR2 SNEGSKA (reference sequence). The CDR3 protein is CSAVGQTDTQYF. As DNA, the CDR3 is TGCAGTGCTGTCGGGCAAACAGATACGCAGTATTTT.

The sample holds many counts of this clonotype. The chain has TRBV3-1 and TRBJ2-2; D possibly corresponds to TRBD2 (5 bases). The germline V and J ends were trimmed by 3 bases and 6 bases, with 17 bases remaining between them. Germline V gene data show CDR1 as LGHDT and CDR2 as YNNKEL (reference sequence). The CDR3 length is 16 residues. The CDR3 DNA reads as TGTGCCAGCAGCCAGAGACCGGCGGGTTACGCCGGGGAGCTGTTTTTT. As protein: CASSQRPAGYAGELFF.

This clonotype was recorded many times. CDR3 DNA: TGTGCCAGCAGCCATCCCCGTACGGGAGCGAACACTGAAGCTTTCTTT. Its protein is CASSHPRTGANTEAFF. The gene calls are TRBV7-9 and TRBJ1-1; no definite D call. The CDR3 is made up of 16 amino acids. Germline V gene lookup returns CDR1 SEHNR and CDR2 FQNEAQ (reference sequence). V lost 5 bases and J 1 base, leaving 17 bases between the germline ends.

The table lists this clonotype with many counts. This chain's CDR3 is CASSLYGTGEKLFF. The CDR3 nucleotides are TGTGCCAGCAGCTTATACGGGACGGGGGAAAAACTGTTTTTT. The chain employs TRBV7-9 and TRBJ1-4; D possibly corresponds to TRBD1 (5 bases). Trimming took off 2 bases at V and 8 bases at J, with 12 bases between the two ends. The CDR3 has 14 amino acids. CDR1 is SEHNR, CDR2 FQNEAQ, per germline (reference sequence).

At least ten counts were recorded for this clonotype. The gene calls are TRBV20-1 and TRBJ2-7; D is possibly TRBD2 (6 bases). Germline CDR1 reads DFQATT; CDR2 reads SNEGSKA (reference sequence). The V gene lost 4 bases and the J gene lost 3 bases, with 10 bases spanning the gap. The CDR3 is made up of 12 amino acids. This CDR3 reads CSAMDGGYEQYF. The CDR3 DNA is TGCAGTGCTATGGACGGGGGCTACGAGCAGTACTTC.

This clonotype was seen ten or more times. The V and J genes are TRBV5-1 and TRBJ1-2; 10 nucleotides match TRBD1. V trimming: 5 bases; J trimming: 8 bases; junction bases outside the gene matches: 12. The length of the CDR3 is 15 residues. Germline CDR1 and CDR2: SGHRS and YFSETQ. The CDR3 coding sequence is TGCGCCAGCAGTCCCTCAGACAGGGGGCGAGAAGGCTACACCTTC. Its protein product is CASSPSDRGREGYTF.

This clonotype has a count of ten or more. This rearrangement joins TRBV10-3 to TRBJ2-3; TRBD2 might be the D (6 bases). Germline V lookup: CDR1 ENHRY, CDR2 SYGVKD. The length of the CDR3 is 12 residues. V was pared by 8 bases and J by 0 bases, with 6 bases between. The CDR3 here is CAIGGSTDTQYF. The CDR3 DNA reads TGTGCCATCGGGGGGAGCACAGATACGCAGTATTTT.

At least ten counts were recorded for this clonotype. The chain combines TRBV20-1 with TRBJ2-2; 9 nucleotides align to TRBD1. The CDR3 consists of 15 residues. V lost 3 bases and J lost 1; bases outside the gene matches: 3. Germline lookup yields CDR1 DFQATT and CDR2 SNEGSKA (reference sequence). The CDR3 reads CSASGGQGNTGELFF. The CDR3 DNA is TGCAGTGCTAGTGGGGGACAGGGGAACACCGGGGAGCTGTTTTTT.

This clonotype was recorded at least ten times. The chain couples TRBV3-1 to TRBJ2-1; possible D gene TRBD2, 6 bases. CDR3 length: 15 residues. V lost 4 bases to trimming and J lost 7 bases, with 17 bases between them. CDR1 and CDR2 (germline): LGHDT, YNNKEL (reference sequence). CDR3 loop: CASSLDGGSFNEQFF. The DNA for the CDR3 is TGTGCCAGCAGCCTAGACGGGGGATCCTTTAATGAGCAGTTCTTC.

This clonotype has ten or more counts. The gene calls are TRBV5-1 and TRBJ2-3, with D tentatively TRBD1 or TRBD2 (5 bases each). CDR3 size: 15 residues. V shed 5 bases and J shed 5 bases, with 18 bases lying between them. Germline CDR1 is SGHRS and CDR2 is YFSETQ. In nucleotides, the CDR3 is TGCGCCAGCAGACTACGCGCGAGTGGGGGAGATACGCAGTATTTT. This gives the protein CASRLRASGGDTQYF.

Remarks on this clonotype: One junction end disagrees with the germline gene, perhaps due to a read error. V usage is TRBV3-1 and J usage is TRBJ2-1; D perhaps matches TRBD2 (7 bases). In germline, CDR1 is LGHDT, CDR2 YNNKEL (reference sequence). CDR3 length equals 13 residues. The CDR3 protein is CASSRGGCNDQFF. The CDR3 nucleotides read TGTGCCAGCAGCAGGGGGGGCTGTAATGACCAGTTCTTC.

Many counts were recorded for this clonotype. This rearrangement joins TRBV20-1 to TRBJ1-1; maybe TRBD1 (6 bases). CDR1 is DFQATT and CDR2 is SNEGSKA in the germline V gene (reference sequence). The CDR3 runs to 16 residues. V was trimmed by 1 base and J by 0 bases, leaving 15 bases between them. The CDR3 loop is CSARALEGVLNTEAFF. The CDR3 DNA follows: TGCAGTGCTAGAGCCCTCGAGGGGGTTCTGAACACTGAAGCTTTCTTT.

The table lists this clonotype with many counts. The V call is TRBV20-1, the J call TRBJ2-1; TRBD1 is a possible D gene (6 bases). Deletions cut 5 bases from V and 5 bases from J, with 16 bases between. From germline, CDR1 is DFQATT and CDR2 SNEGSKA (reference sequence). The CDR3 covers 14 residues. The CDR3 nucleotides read TGCAGTGCTTCAACGGACAGACAACACAATGAGCAGTTCTTC. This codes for CSASTDRQHNEQFF.

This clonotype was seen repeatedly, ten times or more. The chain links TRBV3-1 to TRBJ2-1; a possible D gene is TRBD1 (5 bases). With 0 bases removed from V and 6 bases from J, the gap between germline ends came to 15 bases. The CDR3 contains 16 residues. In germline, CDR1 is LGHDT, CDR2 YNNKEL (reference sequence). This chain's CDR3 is CASSQEFRVRTNEQFF. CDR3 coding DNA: TGTGCCAGCAGCCAAGAATTCAGGGTGAGGACCAATGAGCAGTTCTTC.

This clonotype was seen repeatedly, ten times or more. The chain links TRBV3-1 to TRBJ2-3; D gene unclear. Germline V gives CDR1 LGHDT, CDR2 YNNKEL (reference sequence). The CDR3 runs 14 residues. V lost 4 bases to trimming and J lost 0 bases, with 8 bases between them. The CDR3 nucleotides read TGTGCCAGCAGCCTACACCCTAGCACAGATACGCAGTATTTT. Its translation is CASSLHPSTDTQYF.

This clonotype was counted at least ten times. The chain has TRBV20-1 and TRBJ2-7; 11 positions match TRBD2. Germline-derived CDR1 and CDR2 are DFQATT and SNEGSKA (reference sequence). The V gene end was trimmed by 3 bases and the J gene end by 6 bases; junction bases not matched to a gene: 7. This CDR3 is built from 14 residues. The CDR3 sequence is CSARVSGGAPEQYF. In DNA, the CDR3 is TGCAGTGCTAGGGTTAGCGGGGGGGCCCCCGAGCAGTACTTC.

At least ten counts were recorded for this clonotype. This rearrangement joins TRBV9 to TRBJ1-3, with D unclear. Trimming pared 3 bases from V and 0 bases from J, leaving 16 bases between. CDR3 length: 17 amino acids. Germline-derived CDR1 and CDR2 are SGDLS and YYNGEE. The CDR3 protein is CASSEGQASPSGNTIYF. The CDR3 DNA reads TGTGCCAGCAGCGAAGGGCAAGCATCCCCCTCTGGAAACACCATATATTTT.

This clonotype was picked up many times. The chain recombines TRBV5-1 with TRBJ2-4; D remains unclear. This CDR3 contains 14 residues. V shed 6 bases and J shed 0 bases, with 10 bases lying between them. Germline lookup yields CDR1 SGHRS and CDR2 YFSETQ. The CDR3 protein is CASKPGLAKNIQYF. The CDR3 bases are TGCGCCAGCAAACCGGGTTTAGCCAAAAACATTCAGTACTTC.